The clone carrying this T cell receptor (beta chain) occurred a few times. Germline V gene sequence: CDR1 SGHRS, CDR2 YFSETQ. The CDR3 covers 14 residues. Trimming shortened V by 4 bases and J by 6 bases, and 15 bases separated the two germline ends. This sample's TCRbeta library carried unique molecular identifier barcodes. One entry per CDR3 protein, called by TCRdb with MiXCR from the PCR reads. This table has 500,000 to 600,000 distinct CDR3 sequences, 25% to 30% appearing once. The data were obtained in a study of T-cell reconstitution after alpha-beta-depleted transplantation in children. Sequenced material: PBMCs, taken before TCRalphabeta/CD19-depleted stem cell transplant. The chain uses TRBV5-1 and TRBJ2-3; D call uncertain. The source is a boy younger than two with Wiskott-Aldrich syndrome, due to receive a stem cell transplant. The CDR3 nucleotides are TGCGCCAGCAGCAAGGTCCCCTACTGGGATACGCAGTATTTT. Translation gives CASSKVPYWDTQYF.